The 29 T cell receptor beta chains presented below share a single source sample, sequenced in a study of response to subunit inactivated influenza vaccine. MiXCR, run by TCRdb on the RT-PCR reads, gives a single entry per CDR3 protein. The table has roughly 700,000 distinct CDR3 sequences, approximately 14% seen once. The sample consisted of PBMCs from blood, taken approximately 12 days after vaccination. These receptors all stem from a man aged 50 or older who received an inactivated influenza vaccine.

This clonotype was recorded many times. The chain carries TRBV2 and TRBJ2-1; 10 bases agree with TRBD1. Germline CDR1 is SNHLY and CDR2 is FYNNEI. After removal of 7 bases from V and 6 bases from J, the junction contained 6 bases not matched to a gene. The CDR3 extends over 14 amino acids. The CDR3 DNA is TGTGCCAGCAAGGGACAGGGGTTTCTCAATGAGCAGTTCTTC. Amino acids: CASKGQGFLNEQFF.

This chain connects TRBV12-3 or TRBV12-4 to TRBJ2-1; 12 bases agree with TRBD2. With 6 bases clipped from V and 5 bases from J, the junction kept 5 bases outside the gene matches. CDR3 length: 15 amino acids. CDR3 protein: CASRTLAGGHNEQFF. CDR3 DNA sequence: TGTGCCAGCAGAACACTAGCGGGGGGCCACAATGAGCAGTTCTTC.

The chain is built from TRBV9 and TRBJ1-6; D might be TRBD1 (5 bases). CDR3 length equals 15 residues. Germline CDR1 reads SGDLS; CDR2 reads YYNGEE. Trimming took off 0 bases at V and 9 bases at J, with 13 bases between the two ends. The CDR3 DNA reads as TGTGCCAGCAGCGTAGAGGGAGGGGACGGTTCACCCCTCCACTTT. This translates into CASSVEGGDGSPLHF.

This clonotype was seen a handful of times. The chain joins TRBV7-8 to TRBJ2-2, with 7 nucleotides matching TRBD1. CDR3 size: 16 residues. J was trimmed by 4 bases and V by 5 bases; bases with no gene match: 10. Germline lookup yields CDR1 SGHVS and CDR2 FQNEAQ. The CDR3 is CASSNGQASGTGELFF. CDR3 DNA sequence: TGTGCCAGCAGCAACGGACAGGCCAGCGGCACCGGGGAGCTGTTTTTT.

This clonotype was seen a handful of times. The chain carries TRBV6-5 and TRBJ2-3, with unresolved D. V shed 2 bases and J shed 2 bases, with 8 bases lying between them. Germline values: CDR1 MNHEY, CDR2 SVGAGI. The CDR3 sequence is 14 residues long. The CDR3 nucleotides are TGTGCCAGCAGTTACATGGCTAACACAGATACGCAGTATTTT. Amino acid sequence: CASSYMANTDTQYF.

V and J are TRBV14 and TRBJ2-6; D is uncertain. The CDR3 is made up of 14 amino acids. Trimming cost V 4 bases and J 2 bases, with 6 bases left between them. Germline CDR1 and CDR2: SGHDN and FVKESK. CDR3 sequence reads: CASSPHTGANVLTF. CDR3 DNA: TGTGCCAGCAGCCCACATACTGGGGCCAACGTCCTGACTTTC.

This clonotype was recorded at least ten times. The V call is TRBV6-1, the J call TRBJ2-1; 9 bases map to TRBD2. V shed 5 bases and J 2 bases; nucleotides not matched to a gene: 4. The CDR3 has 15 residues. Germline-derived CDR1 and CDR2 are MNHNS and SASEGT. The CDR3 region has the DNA TGTGCCAGCAGTCCGCTAGCGGGGACCTACAATGAGCAGTTCTTC. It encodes CASSPLAGTYNEQFF.

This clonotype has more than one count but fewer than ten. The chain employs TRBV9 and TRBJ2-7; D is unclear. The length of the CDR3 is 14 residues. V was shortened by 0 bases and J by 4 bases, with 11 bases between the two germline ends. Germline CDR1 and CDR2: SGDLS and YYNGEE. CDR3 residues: CASSVGAVEYEQYF. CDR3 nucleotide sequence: TGTGCCAGCAGCGTAGGGGCCGTGGAATACGAGCAGTACTTC.

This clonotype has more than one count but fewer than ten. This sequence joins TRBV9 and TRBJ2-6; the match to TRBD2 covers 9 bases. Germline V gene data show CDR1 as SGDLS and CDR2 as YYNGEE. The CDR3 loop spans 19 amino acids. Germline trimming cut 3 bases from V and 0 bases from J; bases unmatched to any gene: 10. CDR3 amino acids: CASSDRLAVSLSGANVLTF. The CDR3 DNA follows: TGTGCCAGCAGCGATCGACTAGCGGTCTCGCTCTCTGGGGCCAACGTCCTGACTTTC.

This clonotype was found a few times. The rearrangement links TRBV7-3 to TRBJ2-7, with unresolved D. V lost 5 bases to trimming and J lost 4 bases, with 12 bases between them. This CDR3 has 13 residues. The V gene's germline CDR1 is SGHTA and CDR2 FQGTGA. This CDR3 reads CASSLGSVYEQYF. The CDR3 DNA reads TGTGCCAGCAGCCTCGGGTCAGTTTACGAGCAGTACTTC.

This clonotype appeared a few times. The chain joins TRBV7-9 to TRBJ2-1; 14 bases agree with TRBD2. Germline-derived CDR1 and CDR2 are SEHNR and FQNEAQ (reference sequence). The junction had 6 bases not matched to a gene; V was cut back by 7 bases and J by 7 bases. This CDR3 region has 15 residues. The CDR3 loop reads CASTPGLAGVNEQFF. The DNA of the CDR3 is TGTGCCAGCACCCCGGGACTAGCGGGAGTGAATGAGCAGTTCTTC.

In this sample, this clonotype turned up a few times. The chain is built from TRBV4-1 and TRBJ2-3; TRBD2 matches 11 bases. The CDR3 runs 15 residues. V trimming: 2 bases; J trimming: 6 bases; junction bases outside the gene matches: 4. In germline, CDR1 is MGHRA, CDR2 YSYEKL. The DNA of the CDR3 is TGCGCCAGCAGCCAACCGGGACTAGCGGCGGATACGCAGTATTTT. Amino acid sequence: CASSQPGLAADTQYF.

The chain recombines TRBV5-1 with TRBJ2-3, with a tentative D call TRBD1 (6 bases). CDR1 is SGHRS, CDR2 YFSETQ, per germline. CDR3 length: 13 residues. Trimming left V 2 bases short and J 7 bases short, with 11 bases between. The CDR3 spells CASSLWDMNTQYF. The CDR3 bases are TGCGCCAGCAGCTTATGGGACATGAATACGCAGTATTTT.

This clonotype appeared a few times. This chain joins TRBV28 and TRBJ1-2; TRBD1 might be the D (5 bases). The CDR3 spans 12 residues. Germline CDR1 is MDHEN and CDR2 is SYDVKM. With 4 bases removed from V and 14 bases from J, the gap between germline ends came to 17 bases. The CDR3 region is CASSSEMLRTTF. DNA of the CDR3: TGTGCCAGCAGTTCTGAGATGTTGCGGACAACCTTC.

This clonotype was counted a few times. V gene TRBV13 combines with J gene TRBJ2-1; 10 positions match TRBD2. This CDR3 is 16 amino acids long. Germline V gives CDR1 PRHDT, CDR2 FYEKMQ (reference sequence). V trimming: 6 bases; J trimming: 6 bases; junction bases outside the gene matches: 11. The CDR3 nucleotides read TGTGCCAGCAGACCTTTTGCTAGCGGGAGAGCCAATGAGCAGTTCTTC. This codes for CASRPFASGRANEQFF.

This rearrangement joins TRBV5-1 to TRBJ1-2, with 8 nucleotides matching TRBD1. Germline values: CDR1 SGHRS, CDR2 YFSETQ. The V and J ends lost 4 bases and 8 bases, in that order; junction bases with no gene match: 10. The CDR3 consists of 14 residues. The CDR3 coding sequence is TGCGCCAGCAGCCTGGTGACAGGGGATGGAGGCTACACCTTC. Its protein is CASSLVTGDGGYTF.

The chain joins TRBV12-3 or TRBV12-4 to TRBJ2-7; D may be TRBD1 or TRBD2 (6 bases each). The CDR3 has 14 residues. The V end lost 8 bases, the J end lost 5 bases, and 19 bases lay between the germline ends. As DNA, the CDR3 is TGTGCCAGCGGCAGCCGAGGGGGGAGAGACGAGCAGTACTTC. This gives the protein CASGSRGGRDEQYF.

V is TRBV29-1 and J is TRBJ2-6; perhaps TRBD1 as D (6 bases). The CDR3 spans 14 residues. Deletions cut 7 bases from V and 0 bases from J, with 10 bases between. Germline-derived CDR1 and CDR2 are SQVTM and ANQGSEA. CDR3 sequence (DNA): TGCAGCGCACAGGGTTCCTCTGGGGCCAACGTCCTGACTTTC. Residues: CSAQGSSGANVLTF.

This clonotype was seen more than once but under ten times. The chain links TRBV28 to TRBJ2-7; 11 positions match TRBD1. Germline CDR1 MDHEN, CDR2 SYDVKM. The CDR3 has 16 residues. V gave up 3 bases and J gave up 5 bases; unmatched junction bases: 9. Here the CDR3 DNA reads TGTGCCAGCAGTTTTCTGCGGACAGGGGGCTCTCACGAGCAGTACTTC. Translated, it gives CASSFLRTGGSHEQYF.

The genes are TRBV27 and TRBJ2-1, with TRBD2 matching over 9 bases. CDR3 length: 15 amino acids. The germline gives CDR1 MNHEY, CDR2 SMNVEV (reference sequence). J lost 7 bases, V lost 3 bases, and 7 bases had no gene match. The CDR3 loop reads CASSLIGGGENEQFF. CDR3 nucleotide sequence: TGTGCCAGCAGTTTGATTGGCGGGGGGGAGAATGAGCAGTTCTTC.

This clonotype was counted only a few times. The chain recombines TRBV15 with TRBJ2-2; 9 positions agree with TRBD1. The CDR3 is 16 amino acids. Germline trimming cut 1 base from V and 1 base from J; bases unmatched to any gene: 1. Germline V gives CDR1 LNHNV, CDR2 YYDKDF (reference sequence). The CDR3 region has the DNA TGTGCCACCAGCAGAGGGGACAGGGTGAACACCGGGGAGCTGTTTTTT. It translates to CATSRGDRVNTGELFF.

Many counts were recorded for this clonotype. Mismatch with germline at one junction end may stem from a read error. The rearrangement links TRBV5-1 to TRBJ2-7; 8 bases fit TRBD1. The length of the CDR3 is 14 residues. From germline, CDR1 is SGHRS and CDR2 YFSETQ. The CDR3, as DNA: TGTGCCAGCAGCCCAAGGACAGGGTCCTACGAGCAGTACTTC. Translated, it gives CASSPRTGSYEQYF.

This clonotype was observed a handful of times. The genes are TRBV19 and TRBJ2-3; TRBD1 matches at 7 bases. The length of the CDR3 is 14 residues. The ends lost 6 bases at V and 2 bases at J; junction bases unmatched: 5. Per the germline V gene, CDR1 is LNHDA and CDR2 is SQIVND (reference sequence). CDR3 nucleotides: TGTGCCAGTAGAGGGGACAGCAACACAGATACGCAGTATTTT. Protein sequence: CASRGDSNTDTQYF.

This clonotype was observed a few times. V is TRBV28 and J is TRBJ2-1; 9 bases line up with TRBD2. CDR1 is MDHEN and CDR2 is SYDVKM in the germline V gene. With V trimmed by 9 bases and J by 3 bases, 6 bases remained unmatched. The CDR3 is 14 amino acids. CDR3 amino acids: CASWAGGVYNEQFF. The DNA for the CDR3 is TGTGCCAGTTGGGCGGGAGGGGTCTACAATGAGCAGTTCTTC.

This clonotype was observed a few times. CDR3 sequence (DNA): TGTGCCAGCAGCTTAGGAGTCAGCGTTAATTCACCCCTCCACTTT. Translation: CASSLGVSVNSPLHF. V is TRBV7-3 and J is TRBJ1-6; D is unclear. V gave up 2 bases and J gave up 6 bases, with 11 bases separating them. The germline gives CDR1 SGHTA, CDR2 FQGTGA. The CDR3 has 15 amino acids.

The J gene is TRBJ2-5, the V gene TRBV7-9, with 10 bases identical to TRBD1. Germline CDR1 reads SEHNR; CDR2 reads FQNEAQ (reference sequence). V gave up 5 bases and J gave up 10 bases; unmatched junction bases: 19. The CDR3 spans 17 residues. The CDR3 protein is CASSASRDRGYEQGQYF. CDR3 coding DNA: TGTGCCAGCAGCGCAAGCCGGGACAGGGGTTATGAGCAAGGCCAGTACTTC.

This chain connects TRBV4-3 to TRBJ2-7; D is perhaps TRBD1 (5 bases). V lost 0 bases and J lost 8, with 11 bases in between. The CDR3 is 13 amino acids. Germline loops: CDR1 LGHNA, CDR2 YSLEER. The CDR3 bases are TGCGCCAGCAGCCAAGATTTGACAGTAAAGCAGTACTTC. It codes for CASSQDLTVKQYF.

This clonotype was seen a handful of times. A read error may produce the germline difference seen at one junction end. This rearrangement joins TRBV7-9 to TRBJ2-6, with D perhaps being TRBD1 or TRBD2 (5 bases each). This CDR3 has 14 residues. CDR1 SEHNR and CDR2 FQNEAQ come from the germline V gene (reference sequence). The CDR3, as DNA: TGTGCCAGCAGCTTATTTATGGGGGTCAACGTCCTGACTTTC. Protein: CASSLFMGVNVLTF.

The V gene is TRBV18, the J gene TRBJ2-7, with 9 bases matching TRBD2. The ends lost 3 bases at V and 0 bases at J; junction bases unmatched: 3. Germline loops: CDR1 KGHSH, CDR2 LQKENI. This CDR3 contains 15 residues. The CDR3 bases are TGTGCCAGCTCACCGCTAGCGGGAACCTCCTACGAGCAGTACTTC. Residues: CASSPLAGTSYEQYF.